This passage covers 12 T cell receptor beta chains from one sample sequenced in a study of cytotoxic CD8 clonotypes in ibrutinib-treated CLL. Only in-frame clones appear in the TCRdb table, and some are missing; sequencing was by immunoSEQ multiplex PCR. This table holds about 89,000 clones, approximately 82% found once. The material was PBMCs, obtained after 12 months of ibrutinib treatment. Receptors were obtained from a human donor with chronic lymphocytic leukemia.

The chain couples TRBV25-1 to TRBJ1-1, with D uncertain. V lost 6 bases to trimming and J lost 6 bases, with 17 bases between them. Germline-derived CDR1 and CDR2 are MGHDK and SYGVNS. The CDR3 runs to 14 residues. In DNA, the CDR3 is TGTGCCAGCAGGGCGGACCCCCTCAGCTCTGAAGCTTTCTTT. Translating it yields CASRADPLSSEAFF.

The chain has TRBV11-3 and TRBJ2-2; D gene unclear. This CDR3 has 11 amino acids. Germline CDR1 and CDR2: SGHNT and YENEEA. The germline V and J ends were trimmed by 5 bases and 8 bases, with 6 bases remaining between them. This CDR3 reads CASSLRGELFF. CDR3 nucleotides: TGTGCCAGCAGCCTCCGGGGGGAGCTGTTTTTT.

The V call is TRBV29-1, the J call TRBJ1-4, with a possible D match to TRBD1 (5 bases). The CDR3 contains 14 residues. V was shortened by 6 bases and J by 7 bases, with 18 bases between the two germline ends. The germline CDR1 and CDR2 sequences are SQVTM and ANQGSEA. CDR3 region: CSVNRQGRGEKLFF. In DNA, the CDR3 is TGCAGCGTGAACCGACAAGGGAGGGGTGAAAAACTGTTTTTT.

The chain combines TRBV21-1 with TRBJ1-5; the table calls TRBD1, which could not be checked here. TRBV21-1 is shown as a pseudogene. This CDR3 contains 15 residues. CDR3 sequence (DNA): TGTGCCAGCAGCAAGGGACAGGGCGACGGCCAGCCCCAGCATTTT. Its translation is CASSKGQGDGQPQHF.

This chain links TRBV6-5 with TRBJ1-2; possible D gene TRBD1, 5 bases. The CDR3 loop spans 14 amino acids. Germline V gene lookup returns CDR1 MNHEY and CDR2 SVGAGI. The germline V and J ends were trimmed by 5 bases and 6 bases, with 16 bases remaining between them. CDR3: CASSHLDSHNGYTF. DNA of the CDR3: TGTGCCAGCAGTCATCTAGACAGTCACAATGGCTACACCTTC.

This chain connects TRBV25-1 to TRBJ2-2; D not certain. The CDR3 is 14 residues long. V lost 2 bases to trimming and J lost 6 bases, with 10 bases between them. CDR1 and CDR2 (germline): MGHDK, SYGVNS. Written as DNA, the CDR3 is TGTGCCAGCAGTGAACGACATGCGGCCGGGGAGCTGTTTTTT. Translating it yields CASSERHAAGELFF.

Concerning this clone: One end of the junction is discordant with germline, which a read error may explain. This chain links TRBV7-8 with TRBJ2-7, with TRBD1 as a possible D gene (5 bases). Germline assignment: CDR1 SGHVS and CDR2 FQNEAQ. The CDR3 loop spans 16 amino acids. The CDR3 protein is CASSFDSGRASDEQYF. The CDR3 DNA reads as TGTGCCAGCAGCTTCGATTCGGGCAGGGCCTCCGACGAGCAGTACTTC.

The chain carries TRBV5-1 and TRBJ2-3, with 8 bases fitting TRBD2. Germline values: CDR1 SGHRS, CDR2 YFSETQ. The CDR3 has 16 residues. Trimming removed 1 base from V and 2 bases from J; junction bases left unmatched: 6. The CDR3 DNA reads as TGCGCCAGCAGCTTGCTGGGCGGGGGGAACACAGATACGCAGTATTTT. Amino acids: CASSLLGGGNTDTQYF.

This clone turned up a few times. This chain joins TRBV7-9 and TRBJ1-6, with D uncertain. The V gene lost 1 base and the J gene lost 0 bases, with 4 bases spanning the gap. The CDR3 is 15 residues long. Germline CDR1 SEHNR, CDR2 FQNEAQ (reference sequence). This CDR3 reads CASSLVRSYNSPLHF. CDR3 in DNA: TGTGCCAGCAGCTTAGTTCGCTCCTATAATTCACCCCTCCACTTT.

This chain connects TRBV7-9 to TRBJ2-7; D unclear. Looked up from germline, CDR1 is SEHNR and CDR2 is FQNEAQ (reference sequence). V lost 5 bases, J lost 3 bases, and 11 bases lay in between. The CDR3 extends over 13 amino acids. CDR3 region: CASSRLGLYEQYF. CDR3 bases: TGTGCCAGCAGCCGGTTAGGGCTCTACGAGCAGTACTTC.

The chain links TRBV5-1 to TRBJ2-5; 11 nucleotides agree with TRBD2. The V segment lost 5 bases and the J segment 4 bases; nucleotides outside the gene matches: 10. This CDR3 has 16 residues. Germline CDR1 SGHRS, CDR2 YFSETQ. The CDR3 protein is CASSSGIAGGTETQYF. The CDR3 bases are TGCGCCAGCAGTTCGGGTATAGCGGGGGGGACAGAGACCCAGTACTTC.

The chain employs TRBV11-3 and TRBJ2-3; weak D call: TRBD2 (6 bases). The V gene lost 5 bases and the J gene lost 2 bases, with 11 bases spanning the gap. Germline CDR1 is SGHNT and CDR2 is YENEEA. This CDR3 comprises 14 residues. The chain's CDR3 is CASSLAQYTDTQYF. The CDR3 DNA follows: TGTGCCAGCAGCCTAGCGCAATACACAGATACGCAGTATTTT.